The 17 T cell receptor beta chains in this list originate from one sample, sequenced in a study of blood T cell repertoires in COVID-19 (dated by TCRdb to about 2020). The library was generated by the immunoSEQ multiplex PCR assay. In its TCRdb copy, this immuneACCESS table keeps in-frame sequences only and misses some clones. Where compared with another copy, unresolved V genes explain less than half of these, and the others have no known cause. The sample contains around 150,000 clones, 70% to 80% of them found a single time. The ten top clones hold 4.5% of the sample. The material sequenced was peripheral blood. The receptors were sampled from a woman at least 80 years old with active or convalescent COVID-19.

This clone has only a few counts. The chain carries TRBV5-6 and TRBJ2-1; no reliable D call. V shed 0 bases and J shed 10 bases, with 11 bases lying between them. The CDR3 length is 13 residues. Germline values: CDR1 SGHDT, CDR2 YYEEEE. As DNA, the CDR3 is TGTGCCAGCAGCTTGGCTGGTAGCCCCGAGCAGTTCTTC. Protein sequence: CASSLAGSPEQFF. Combining the CDR3 with reference TRBV5-6 and TRBJ2-1 gives the whole variable domain DAGVTQSPTHLIKTRGQQVTLRCSPKSGHDTVSWYQQALGQGPQFIFQYYEEEERQRGNFPDRFSGHQFPNYSSELNVNALLLGDSALYLCASSLAGSPEQFFGPGTRLTVL.

CDR3 nucleotides: TGTGCCAGCAGCCAAGAGCGGGGAAACTATGGCTACACCTTC. This gives the protein CASSQERGNYGYTF. V gene TRBV3-1 (or the pseudogene TRBV3-2) combines with J gene TRBJ1-2; D uncertain. CDR1 is LGHDT, CDR2 YNNKEL, per germline (reference sequence). The CDR3 runs to 14 residues. Between the trimmed V and J ends, which lost 0 bases and 2 bases, there was a span of 7 bases.

J is TRBJ1-2 and V is TRBV6-6; the D gene is possibly TRBD1 (6 bases). In germline, CDR1 is MNHNY, CDR2 SVGAGI (reference sequence). Between the trimmed V and J ends, which lost 6 bases and 11 bases, there was a span of 19 bases. CDR3 size: 13 residues. Here the CDR3 DNA reads TGTGCCAGCAGCCCCAGGGGCTTACTCCCGTACACCTTC. Its protein product is CASSPRGLLPYTF.

The V gene is TRBV9, the J gene TRBJ1-4; unclear D gene. Germline CDR1 and CDR2: SGDLS and YYNGEE. CDR3 size: 14 residues. Between the trimmed V and J ends, which lost 4 bases and 6 bases, there was a span of 13 bases. The CDR3 loop is CASSPSGFDEKLFF. In nucleotides, the CDR3 is TGTGCCAGCAGCCCCTCCGGGTTTGATGAAAAACTGTTTTTT.

The chain joins TRBV11-2 to TRBJ2-5; 8 nucleotides line up with TRBD1. The CDR3 spans 15 residues. The V gene end was trimmed by 1 base and the J gene end by 4 bases; junction bases not matched to a gene: 5. CDR1 is SGHAT and CDR2 is FQNNGV in the germline V gene. For the CDR3, the DNA is TGTGCCAGCAGCTTAGCCAGGGGGCTGGGAGAGACCCAGTACTTC. It yields the protein CASSLARGLGETQYF.

V usage is TRBV4-2 and J usage is TRBJ1-5, with unresolved D. This CDR3 region has 15 residues. Germline V gene lookup returns CDR1 LGHNA and CDR2 YNFKEQ. V was clipped by 0 bases and J by 4 bases, with 10 bases between them. The CDR3 DNA reads TGTGCCAGCAGCCAAGATTGGCAGGAAAATCAGCCCCAGCATTTT. Encoded protein: CASSQDWQENQPQHF.

This clone is deemed medium-sized. This chain uses TRBV4-3 with TRBJ1-1, with unresolved D. CDR1 LGHNA and CDR2 YSLEER come from the germline V gene. V lost 6 bases to trimming and J lost 4 bases, with 12 bases between them. This CDR3 is built from 13 residues. The CDR3 DNA reads as TGCGCCAGCAGGGCACCTGGTGCCACTGAAGCTTTCTTT. Translation: CASRAPGATEAFF.

This chain links TRBV10-1 with TRBJ1-2, with TRBD1 identical over 9 bases. The germline V gene has CDR1 WNHNN and CDR2 SYGVQD (reference sequence). The CDR3 has 17 residues. Trimming cost V 0 bases and J 5 bases; bases outside gene matches: 10. DNA for the CDR3: TGCGCCAGCAGTGAGTCGTTCAAACAGGGGGCCGTTTATGGCTACACCTTC. It yields the protein CASSESFKQGAVYGYTF.

The chain employs TRBV9 and TRBJ1-2; maybe TRBD1 (5 bases). In germline, CDR1 is SGDLS, CDR2 YYNGEE. The CDR3 is made up of 14 amino acids. With 3 bases removed from V and 7 bases from J, the gap between germline ends came to 16 bases. The CDR3 loop is CASSASDSQGGYTF. The CDR3 coding sequence is TGTGCCAGCAGCGCCTCCGATAGTCAGGGTGGCTACACCTTC.

The V gene is TRBV19, the J gene TRBJ1-1; TRBD1 is a possible D gene (6 bases). This CDR3 is 14 amino acids long. The germline V gene encodes CDR1 LNHDA and CDR2 SQIVND (reference sequence). V lost 5 bases, J lost 1 base, and 11 bases lay in between. DNA for the CDR3: TGTGCCAGTAGTGTGGGACAACGGAACACTGAAGCTTTCTTT. Translating it yields CASSVGQRNTEAFF.

The gene calls are TRBV7-8 and TRBJ1-1; D perhaps matches TRBD1 (5 bases). The CDR3 sequence is 15 residues long. Trimming stripped 1 base from V and 4 bases from J, with 13 bases between. Germline V gives CDR1 SGHVS, CDR2 FQNEAQ. CDR3 nucleotide sequence: TGTGCCAGCAGCTTAGGGCAGGGCGGGATCACTGAAGCTTTCTTT. This translates into CASSLGQGGITEAFF.

This clone was seen more than once but under ten times. V and J are TRBV9 and TRBJ1-4; D ambiguous. Germline V gene data show CDR1 as SGDLS and CDR2 as YYNGEE. The V end lost 3 bases, the J end lost 4 bases, and 13 bases lay between the germline ends. This CDR3 has 15 residues. CDR3 DNA: TGTGCCAGCAGCGCCCGGAGTGGATTTAATGAAAAACTGTTTTTT. Translated, it gives CASSARSGFNEKLFF.

This clone was seen a handful of times. The chain is built from TRBV29-1 and TRBJ1-2; D perhaps matches TRBD1 (6 bases). The V and J ends lost 0 bases and 4 bases respectively, with 15 bases between them. CDR3 length equals 15 residues. The germline V gene encodes CDR1 SQVTM and CDR2 ANQGSEA. CDR3 DNA sequence: TGCAGCGTTGAAGATCGGCGGGGGGCCGTCTATGGCTACACCTTC. Translating it yields CSVEDRRGAVYGYTF.

The table lists this clone with a count of one. The V and J genes are TRBV19 and TRBJ1-2; TRBD1 matches 7 bases. J gave up 0 bases and V 1 base, and 2 bases lay outside the gene matches. Germline CDR1 is LNHDA and CDR2 is SQIVND (reference sequence). The CDR3 is 15 residues long. CDR3 coding DNA: TGTGCCAGTAGTATAGGGGGACAGCCTAACTATGGCTACACCTTC. Residues: CASSIGGQPNYGYTF.

The V gene is TRBV28, the J gene TRBJ2-5; D is perhaps TRBD2 (6 bases). Germline CDR1 reads MDHEN; CDR2 reads SYDVKM. V lost 5 bases and J 9 bases, leaving 13 bases between the germline ends. This CDR3 has 12 residues. The DNA for the CDR3 is TGTGCCAGCAGTCCAGAGACTAGTTCCCAGTACTTC. It yields the protein CASSPETSSQYF.

This chain connects TRBV30 to TRBJ2-7, with 8 bases aligning to TRBD2. The germline CDR1 and CDR2 sequences are GTSNPN and SVGIG (reference sequence). The junction had 6 bases not matched to a gene; V was cut back by 2 bases and J by 0 bases. This CDR3 is built from 15 residues. The CDR3 nucleotides are TGTGCCTGGAGTCTCATCGGGGGGGGCTCCTACGAGCAGTACTTC. Its translation is CAWSLIGGGSYEQYF.

This sequence joins TRBV5-5 and TRBJ2-1; 14 bases match TRBD2. CDR1 SGHKS and CDR2 YYEKEE come from the germline V gene (reference sequence). This CDR3 has 16 amino acids. After removal of 4 bases from V and 15 bases from J, the junction contained 15 bases not matched to a gene. The CDR3 sequence is CASSPETGLAGGRPFF. The CDR3 region has the DNA TGTGCCAGCAGCCCCGAGACAGGACTAGCGGGGGGTCGTCCGTTCTTC.